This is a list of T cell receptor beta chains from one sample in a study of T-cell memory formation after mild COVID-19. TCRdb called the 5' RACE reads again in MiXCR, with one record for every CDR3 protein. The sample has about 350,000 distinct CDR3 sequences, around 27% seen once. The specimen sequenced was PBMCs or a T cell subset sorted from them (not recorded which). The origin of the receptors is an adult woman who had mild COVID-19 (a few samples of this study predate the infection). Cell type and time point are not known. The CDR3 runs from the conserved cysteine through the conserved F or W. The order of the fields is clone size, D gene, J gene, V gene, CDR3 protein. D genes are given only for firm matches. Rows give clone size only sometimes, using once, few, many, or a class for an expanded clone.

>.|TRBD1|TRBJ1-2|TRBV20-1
CSALGGTGLGYGYTF
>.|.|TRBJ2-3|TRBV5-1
CASSLFQTTDTQYF
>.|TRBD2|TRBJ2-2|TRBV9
CDSSALAGVDTGELFF
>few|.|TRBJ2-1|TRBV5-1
CASSSFLGEQFF
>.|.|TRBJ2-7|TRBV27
CASSLRRVDEQYF
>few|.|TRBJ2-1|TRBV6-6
CASSYNDNEQFF
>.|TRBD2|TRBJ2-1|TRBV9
CASSVAIAGRYNEQFF
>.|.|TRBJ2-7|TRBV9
CASSPNSGTHYEQYF
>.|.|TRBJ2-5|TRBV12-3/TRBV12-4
CASSLVQKETQYF
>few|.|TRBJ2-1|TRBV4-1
CASSQGTGYEQFF
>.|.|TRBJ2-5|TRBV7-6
CASSLLQRQETQYF
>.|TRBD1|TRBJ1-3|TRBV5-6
CASSLVGTELSGNTIYF
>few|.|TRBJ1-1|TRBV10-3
CAISGGEVGTHTEAFF
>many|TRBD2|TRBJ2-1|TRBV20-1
CSAYGGIDIEQFF
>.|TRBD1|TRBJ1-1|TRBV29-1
CSVGETGIGTEAFF
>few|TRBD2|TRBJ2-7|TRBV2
CASKGAGGLGEQYF
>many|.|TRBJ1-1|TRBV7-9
CASSSSRHKSTEAFF
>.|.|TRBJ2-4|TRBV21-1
CASCKLEGPKNIQYF
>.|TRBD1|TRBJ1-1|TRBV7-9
CASSPWTGGARNTEAFF
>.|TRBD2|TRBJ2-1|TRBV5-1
CASKTSGDYNEQFF
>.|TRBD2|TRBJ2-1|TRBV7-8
CASSLYTSGATYEQFF
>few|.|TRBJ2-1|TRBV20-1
CSARVDISYNEQFF
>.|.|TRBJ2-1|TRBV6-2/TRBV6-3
CASRGGGEGSNEQFF
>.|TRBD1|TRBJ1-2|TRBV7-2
CASSLTGGFGYTF
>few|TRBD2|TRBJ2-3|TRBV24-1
CATSDYKAGGTDTQYF
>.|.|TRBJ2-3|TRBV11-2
CASSLGAQDTQYF
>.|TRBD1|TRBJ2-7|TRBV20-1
CSAFGQGDYEQYF
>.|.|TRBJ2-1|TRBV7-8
CASSGSRFFGSSYNEQFF
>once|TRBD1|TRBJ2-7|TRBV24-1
CDTSDMRQGAYEQYF
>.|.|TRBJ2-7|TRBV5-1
CASSLDQEKQYF
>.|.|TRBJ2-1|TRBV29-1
CSVERGLNNEQFF
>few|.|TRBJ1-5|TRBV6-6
CASSLGTGQYSNQPQHF
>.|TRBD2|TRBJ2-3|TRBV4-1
CASSQGFLAGRTDTQYF
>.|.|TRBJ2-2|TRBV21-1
CASSGRGSTGELFF
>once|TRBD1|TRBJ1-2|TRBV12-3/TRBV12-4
CASSQGAYGYTF
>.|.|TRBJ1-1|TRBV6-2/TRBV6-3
CASSYGRPMNTEAFF
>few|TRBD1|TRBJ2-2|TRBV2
CASSGTGGFRNTGELFF
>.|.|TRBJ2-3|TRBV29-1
CSVTQGPQGTQYF
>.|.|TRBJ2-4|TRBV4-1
CASRPGPVSAKNIQYF
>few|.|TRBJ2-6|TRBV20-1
CSARDSSPWAPLTF
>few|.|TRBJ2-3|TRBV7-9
CASSSGLEGSTDTQYF
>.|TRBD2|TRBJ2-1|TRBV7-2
CANAREIGYEQFF
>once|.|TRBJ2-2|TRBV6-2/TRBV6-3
CASRPRARHTGELFF
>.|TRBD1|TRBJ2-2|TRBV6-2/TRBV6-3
CASSYGTGNTGELFF
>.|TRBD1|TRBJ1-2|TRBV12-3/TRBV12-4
CASSLDRGPSGYTF
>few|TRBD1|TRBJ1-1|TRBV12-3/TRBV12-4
CASSSMTGLNTEAFF
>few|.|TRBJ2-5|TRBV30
CAWSPPRGAGETQYF
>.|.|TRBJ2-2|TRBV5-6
CASSVGGNVVGELFF
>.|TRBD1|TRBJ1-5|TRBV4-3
CASSQGAGGFGQPQHF
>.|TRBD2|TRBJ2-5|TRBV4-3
CASSQDIRLAGQVGETQYF
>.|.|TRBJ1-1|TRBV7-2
CASSTRGLDTEAFF
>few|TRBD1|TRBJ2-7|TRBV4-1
CASSISRGTADYEQYF
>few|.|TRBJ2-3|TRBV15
CATSRDRVAVGTDTQYF
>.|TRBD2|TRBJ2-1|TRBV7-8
CASSLVGSGKGYNEQFF
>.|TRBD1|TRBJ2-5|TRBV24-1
CATSDPGGMRQETQYF
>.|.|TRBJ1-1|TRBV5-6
CASSFEVTNTEAFF
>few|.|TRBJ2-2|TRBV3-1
CASSRAGRNTGELFF
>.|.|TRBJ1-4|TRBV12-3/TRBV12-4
CASRRGSNEKLFF
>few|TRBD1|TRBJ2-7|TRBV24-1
CATSDPDRGGHEQYF